This T cell receptor beta chain derives from a study of T-cell reconstitution after alpha-beta-depleted transplantation in children. Study-level findings and limits: Certain patients had high TCRbeta diversity at day 60, and it came from recipient T cells and thymic progenitors that survived. One year post-transplant, T-cell counts and diversity were largely derived from T cells produced anew. Reportedly, only several hundred clones from non-depleted graft cells drove alpha-beta T-cell counts at about two months.

Germline V lookup: CDR1 DFQATT, CDR2 SNEGSKA (reference sequence). Trimming shortened V by 3 bases and J by 2 bases, and 14 bases separated the two germline ends. This CDR3 spans 15 amino acids. This clonotype was seen repeatedly, ten times or more. The antigen is undetermined. Unique molecular identifiers were used to barcode this TCRbeta library. TCRdb re-called the PCR reads with MiXCR, one entry per CDR3 protein. The sample gives hundreds of thousands of distinct CDR3 sequences, roughly 8.3% of which show up once; 35% to 45% is in the top ten. This TCR derives from a male patient aged 2 to 9 who had a stem cell transplant for acute myeloid leukemia, so the T cells may come from the graft donor. This chain uses TRBV20-1 with TRBJ1-3; perhaps TRBD1 as D (5 bases). Sequenced here: PBMCs, mostly from graft donor cells, sampled 360 days after TCRalphabeta/CD19-depleted stem cell transplant. The CDR3 loop is CSASSGTAAGNTIYF. For the CDR3, the DNA is TGCAGTGCTAGCTCCGGGACGGCTGCTGGAAACACCATATATTTT.